Shown below are 24 T cell receptor beta chains from a single sample sequenced in a study of T cells in Graves' hyperthyroidism and ophthalmopathy. Amplification of TCR beta CDR3 regions used RNA as the template. A set of HTBI primers served as the primers for a first-round RT-PCR of the TCR CDR3. Each CDR3 protein gets one entry after TCRdb re-called the multiplex PCR reads with MiXCR. This sample carries about 640,000 distinct CDR3 sequences, roughly 20% of them seen once, and the ten largest clones take approximately 30%. The material sequenced was blood. The receptor set was obtained from a man younger than 45 with Graves' ophthalmopathy.

This clonotype occurred many times. This chain joins TRBV7-9 and TRBJ2-2, with 9 positions matching TRBD1. The CDR3 extends over 16 amino acids. The V gene end was trimmed by 4 bases and the J gene end by 2 bases; junction bases not matched to a gene: 5. Germline CDR1 SEHNR, CDR2 FQNEAQ (reference sequence). The CDR3 region has the DNA TGTGCCAGCAGCTGGGAGGGACAGGGCAACACCGGGGAGCTGTTTTTT. Translation gives CASSWEGQGNTGELFF.

This chain links TRBV5-1 with TRBJ2-1; 7 nucleotides line up with TRBD2. With V trimmed by 2 bases and J by 0 bases, 8 bases remained unmatched. Looked up from germline, CDR1 is SGHRS and CDR2 is YFSETQ. The CDR3 length is 17 residues. The CDR3 sequence: CASSFGLVGRSYNEQFF. Written as DNA, the CDR3 is TGCGCCAGCAGCTTTGGACTAGTGGGCCGCTCCTACAATGAGCAGTTCTTC.

This clonotype was counted only a few times. The genes are TRBV28 and TRBJ2-4; tentatively, D is TRBD1 (5 bases). V was pared by 5 bases and J by 5 bases, with 10 bases between. Germline lookup yields CDR1 MDHEN and CDR2 SYDVKM. This CDR3 has 13 residues. CDR3 coding DNA: TGTGCCAGCAGTCAAGGACACCAAAACATTCAGTACTTC. This translates into CASSQGHQNIQYF.

This clonotype has only a few counts. The V and J genes are TRBV5-4 and TRBJ1-1, with D perhaps TRBD1 (5 bases). Germline V gene lookup returns CDR1 SGHNT and CDR2 YYREEE (reference sequence). V was trimmed by 4 bases and J by 2 bases, leaving 21 bases between them. The CDR3 runs to 17 residues. CDR3 protein: CASSPKRGDPSNTEAFF. CDR3 DNA: TGTGCCAGCAGCCCGAAGCGGGGGGACCCTTCCAACACTGAAGCTTTCTTT.

The V gene is TRBV3-1, the J gene TRBJ2-1; 10 bases map to TRBD2. V was clipped by 6 bases and J by 7 bases; unmatched bases: 15. CDR1 is LGHDT, CDR2 YNNKEL, per germline (reference sequence). The CDR3 length is 17 residues. CDR3 amino acids: CASSSGLAESYKNEQFF. The CDR3, as DNA: TGTGCCAGCAGTTCTGGACTAGCGGAATCATATAAGAATGAGCAGTTCTTC.

This clonotype was observed at least ten times. For the CDR3, the DNA is TGTGCCAGCAGACACAGGGGGCATTCACCCCTCCACTTT. Encoded protein: CASRHRGHSPLHF. The V gene is TRBV28, the J gene TRBJ1-6; 9 bases map to TRBD1. In germline, CDR1 is MDHEN, CDR2 SYDVKM. The CDR3 sequence is 13 residues long. Trimming took 6 bases from V and 8 from J; bases not matched to a gene: 2.

Ten or more counts support this clonotype. The rearrangement links TRBV28 to TRBJ2-5; TRBD2 matches 15 bases. CDR1 is MDHEN, CDR2 SYDVKM, per germline. CDR3 size: 14 residues. V lost 5 bases, J lost 10 bases, and 5 bases stayed unmatched. The CDR3 DNA reads TGTGCCAGCAGTCGCGGACTAGCGGGAGGGCTCCAGTACTTC. Residues: CASSRGLAGGLQYF. The variable domain in full, with the rest retrieved from reference TRBV28 and TRBJ2-5, is DVKVTQSSRYLVKRTGEKVFLECVQDMDHENMFWYRQDPGLGLRLIYFSYDVKMKEKGDIPEGYSVSREKKERFSLILESASTNQTSMYLCASSRGLAGGLQYFGPGTRLLVL.

Points on this clonotype: One end of the junction does not line up with germline, which may come from a read error. The rearrangement joins TRBV7-9 to TRBJ2-1; 14 nucleotides match TRBD2. Germline values: CDR1 SEHNR, CDR2 FQNEAQ (reference sequence). The CDR3 spans 16 residues. The CDR3 region is CASGLRGLAGDDEQFF. The DNA of the CDR3 is TGTGCCAGCGGCTTAAGGGGACTAGCGGGAGACGATGAGCAGTTCTTC.

This rearrangement joins TRBV16 to TRBJ2-3; tentative D call: TRBD2 (6 bases). CDR1 is KGHSY, CDR2 FQNENV, per germline. V was trimmed by 0 bases and J by 1 base, leaving 11 bases between them. The CDR3 is 16 amino acids. CDR3 in amino acids: CASSQSSGSRTDTQYF. The CDR3 bases are TGTGCCAGCAGCCAATCTTCCGGGAGCCGCACAGATACGCAGTATTTT.

This clonotype was seen a handful of times. The rearrangement links TRBV11-1 to TRBJ2-3; D is possibly TRBD2 (6 bases). Germline CDR1 SGHAT, CDR2 FQDESV (reference sequence). With 5 bases removed from V and 7 bases from J, the gap between germline ends came to 19 bases. The CDR3 length is 15 residues. The CDR3 region has the DNA TGTGCCAGCAGCCTGGGCGGGACGGCCAAAAATACGCAGTATTTT. Its protein product is CASSLGGTAKNTQYF.

The chain links TRBV7-6 to TRBJ1-1; 8 positions agree with TRBD1. This CDR3 contains 15 residues. The germline V gene encodes CDR1 SGHVS and CDR2 FNYEAQ. J was trimmed by 1 base and V by 5 bases; bases with no gene match: 6. The CDR3 loop is CASSDRGLGNTEAFF. In DNA form, the CDR3 reads TGTGCCAGCAGCGACAGGGGTCTGGGGAACACTGAAGCTTTCTTT. Filled out from reference TRBV7-6 and TRBJ1-1, the complete variable domain reads GAGVSQSPRYKVTKRGQDVALRCDPISGHVSLYWYRQALGQGPEFLTYFNYEAQQDKSGLPNDRFSAERPEGSISTLTIQRTEQRDSAMYRCASSDRGLGNTEAFFGQGTRLTVV.

This clonotype was detected a few times. The chain couples TRBV7-9 to TRBJ2-1; D may match TRBD1 or TRBD2 (5 bases each). CDR3 length: 12 residues. CDR1 and CDR2 from the germline V gene are SEHNR and FQNEAQ (reference sequence). The ends were cut back, 4 bases at V and 9 bases at J, with 10 bases in the middle. The CDR3 DNA follows: TGTGCCAGCAGCTCGACCGGGACTGAGCAGTTCTTC. Encoded protein: CASSSTGTEQFF.

This rearrangement joins TRBV20-1 to TRBJ2-5, with 7 bases fitting TRBD2. Germline assignment: CDR1 DFQATT and CDR2 SNEGSKA (reference sequence). The V gene end was trimmed by 0 bases and the J gene end by 5 bases; junction bases not matched to a gene: 6. The CDR3 spans 14 residues. The CDR3 spells CSARDGRGGETQYF. CDR3 in DNA: TGCAGTGCTAGAGATGGGAGGGGAGGGGAGACCCAGTACTTC.

This clonotype was seen at least ten times. This chain connects TRBV7-2 to TRBJ2-3, with TRBD1 matching over 7 bases. CDR1 is SGHTA and CDR2 is FQGNSA in the germline V gene. Trimming removed 1 base from V and 2 bases from J; junction bases left unmatched: 9. There are 17 residues in the CDR3. CDR3 in DNA: TGTGCCAGCAGCTTAGGAGGGGGCCGAATACCCACAGATACGCAGTATTTT. Its protein is CASSLGGGRIPTDTQYF. The whole variable domain, filled in from reference TRBV7-2 and TRBJ2-3, reads GAGVSQSPSNKVTEKGKDVELRCDPISGHTALYWYRQSLGQGLEFLIYFQGNSAPDKSGLPSDRFSAERTGGSVSTLTIQRTQQEDSAVYLCASSLGGGRIPTDTQYFGPGTRLTVL.

The chain combines TRBV20-1 with TRBJ2-6; D ambiguous. This CDR3 spans 14 amino acids. Trimming removed 5 bases from V and 0 bases from J, with 8 bases in between. Germline-derived CDR1 and CDR2 are DFQATT and SNEGSKA (reference sequence). In nucleotides, the CDR3 is TGCAGTGCTTCTTCAGTCTCTGGGGCCAACGTCCTGACTTTC. Amino acids: CSASSVSGANVLTF.

There are many counts of this clonotype. The chain uses TRBV11-2 and TRBJ2-7; 9 positions agree with TRBD1. The CDR3 is 15 amino acids. Germline V gene lookup returns CDR1 SGHAT and CDR2 FQNNGV. The V segment lost 2 bases and the J segment 7 bases; nucleotides outside the gene matches: 9. The CDR3 nucleotides read TGTGCCAGCAGCTTACGGACAGGGGCACCCCGGGAGCAGTACTTC. This gives the protein CASSLRTGAPREQYF.

This clonotype was counted only a few times. The chain recombines TRBV6-1 with TRBJ1-2; D is undetermined. The CDR3 length is 13 residues. Germline CDR1 is MNHNS and CDR2 is SASEGT. V lost 6 bases and J lost 4, with 12 bases in between. CDR3 protein: CASRPTRAYGYTF. CDR3 nucleotides: TGTGCCAGCAGGCCTACGAGGGCCTATGGCTACACCTTC.

The chain links TRBV28 to TRBJ1-2; D is uncertain. The CDR3 extends over 13 amino acids. CDR1 and CDR2 from the germline V gene are MDHEN and SYDVKM. The V end lost 2 bases, the J end lost 8 bases, and 12 bases lay between the germline ends. The CDR3 bases are TGTGCCAGCAGTTTAATTCGACACTGGGGCTACACCTTC. It is translated as CASSLIRHWGYTF.

This clonotype was seen a few times. This chain joins TRBV20-1 and TRBJ2-7; TRBD2 matches 7 bases. V dropped 3 bases and J dropped 3; count of bases not matched to a gene: 11. This CDR3 region has 15 residues. Germline CDR1 is DFQATT and CDR2 is SNEGSKA (reference sequence). The DNA for the CDR3 is TGCAGTGCTAGGCCCAGCGGGAACTTAGGCTACGAGCAGTACTTC. This codes for CSARPSGNLGYEQYF.

V and J are TRBV7-2 and TRBJ2-3, with TRBD2 matching 9 bases. This CDR3 spans 15 amino acids. Germline values: CDR1 SGHTA, CDR2 FQGNSA. The V segment lost 5 bases and the J segment 5 bases; nucleotides outside the gene matches: 8. The CDR3 DNA reads TGTGCCAGCAGCCGTAGCGGGAGTCAGAGAGATACGCAGTATTTT. Its translation: CASSRSGSQRDTQYF.

The rearrangement joins TRBV24-1 to TRBJ2-1, with 10 bases that match TRBD2. The CDR3 has 18 amino acids. CDR1 and CDR2 from the germline V gene are KGHDR and SFDVKD. The V gene end was trimmed by 4 bases and the J gene end by 4 bases; junction bases not matched to a gene: 12. The CDR3 loop reads CATSDPRTSGGGYNEQFF. For the CDR3, the DNA is TGTGCCACCAGTGACCCCAGGACTAGCGGAGGTGGTTACAATGAGCAGTTCTTC.

This clonotype has ten or more counts. The chain couples TRBV2 to TRBJ2-7; D may match TRBD1 or TRBD2 (5 bases each). This CDR3 is built from 13 residues. Germline assignment: CDR1 SNHLY and CDR2 FYNNEI. V was trimmed by 8 bases and J by 0 bases, leaving 11 bases between them. The CDR3 DNA follows: TGTGCCAGCGAGAACGGGGCCTCCTACGAGCAGTACTTC. Its translation is CASENGASYEQYF.

There are a few counts of this clonotype. Relative to the germline gene, one junction end is altered; a read error may explain this. V and J are TRBV19 and TRBJ1-5, with D uncertain. CDR3 length equals 11 residues. Per germline, CDR1 LNHDA and CDR2 SQIVND (reference sequence). CDR3 residues: CASRLDQPRHF. DNA of the CDR3: TGTGCCAGTAGGCTGGATCAGCCCCGGCATTTT.

The CDR3 reads CSARPPGGAGNYGYTF. CDR3 bases: TGCAGTGCTAGACCGCCGGGGGGGGCCGGAAACTATGGCTACACCTTC. V and J are TRBV20-1 and TRBJ1-2; D is perhaps TRBD1 (6 bases). CDR1 and CDR2 (germline): DFQATT, SNEGSKA (reference sequence). Trimming stripped 2 bases from V and 2 bases from J, with 18 bases between. The CDR3 is made up of 16 amino acids.